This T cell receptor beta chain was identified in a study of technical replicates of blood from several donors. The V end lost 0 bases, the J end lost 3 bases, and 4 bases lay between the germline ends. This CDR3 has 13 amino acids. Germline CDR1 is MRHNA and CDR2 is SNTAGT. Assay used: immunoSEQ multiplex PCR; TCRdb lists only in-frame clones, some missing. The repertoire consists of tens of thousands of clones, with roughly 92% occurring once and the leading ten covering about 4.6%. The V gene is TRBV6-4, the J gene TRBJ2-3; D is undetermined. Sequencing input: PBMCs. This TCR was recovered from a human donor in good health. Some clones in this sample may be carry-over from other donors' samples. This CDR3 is CASSDSPTDTQYF. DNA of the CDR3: TGTGCCAGCAGTGACTCTCCAACAGATACGCAGTATTTT.